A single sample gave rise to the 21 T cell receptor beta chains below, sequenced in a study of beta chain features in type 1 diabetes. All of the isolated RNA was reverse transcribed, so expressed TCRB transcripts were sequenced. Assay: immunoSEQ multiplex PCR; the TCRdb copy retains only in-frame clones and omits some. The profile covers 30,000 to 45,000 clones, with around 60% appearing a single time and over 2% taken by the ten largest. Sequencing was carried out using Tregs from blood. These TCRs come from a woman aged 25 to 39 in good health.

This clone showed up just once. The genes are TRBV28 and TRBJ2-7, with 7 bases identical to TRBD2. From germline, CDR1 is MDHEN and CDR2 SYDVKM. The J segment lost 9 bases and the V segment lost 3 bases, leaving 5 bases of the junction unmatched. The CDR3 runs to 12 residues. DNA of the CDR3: TGTGCCAGCAGTTTGGGCGGGGGTAGGCAGTACTTC. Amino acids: CASSLGGGRQYF. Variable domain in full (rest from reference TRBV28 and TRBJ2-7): DVKVTQSSRYLVKRTGEKVFLECVQDMDHENMFWYRQDPGLGLRLIYFSYDVKMKEKGDIPEGYSVSREKKERFSLILESASTNQTSMYLCASSLGGGRQYFGPGTRLTVT.

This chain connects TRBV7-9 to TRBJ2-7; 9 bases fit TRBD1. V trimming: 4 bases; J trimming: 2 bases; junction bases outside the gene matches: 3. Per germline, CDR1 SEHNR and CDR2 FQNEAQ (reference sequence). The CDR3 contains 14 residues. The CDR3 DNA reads TGTGCCAGCAGCTCGGGACAGGGCACCTACGAGCAGTACTTC. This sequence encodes CASSSGQGTYEQYF.

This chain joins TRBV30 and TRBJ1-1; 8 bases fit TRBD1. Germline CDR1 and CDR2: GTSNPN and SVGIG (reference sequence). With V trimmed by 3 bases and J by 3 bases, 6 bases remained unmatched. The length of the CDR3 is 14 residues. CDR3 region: CAWRRDRRDTEAFF. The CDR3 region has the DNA TGTGCCTGGAGGAGGGACAGGAGAGACACTGAAGCTTTCTTT.

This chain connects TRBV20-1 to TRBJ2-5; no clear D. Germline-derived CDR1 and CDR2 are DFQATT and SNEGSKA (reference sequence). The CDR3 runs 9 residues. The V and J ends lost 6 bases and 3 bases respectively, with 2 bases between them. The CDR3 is CSAKETQYF. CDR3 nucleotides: TGCAGTGCCAAAGAGACCCAGTACTTC.

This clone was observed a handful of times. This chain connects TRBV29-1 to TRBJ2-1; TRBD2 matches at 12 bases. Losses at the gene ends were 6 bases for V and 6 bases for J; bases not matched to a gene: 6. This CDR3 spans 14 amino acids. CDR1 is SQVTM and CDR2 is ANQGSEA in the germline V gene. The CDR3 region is CSVLAGGPFNEQFF. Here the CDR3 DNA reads TGCAGCGTGCTAGCGGGAGGGCCTTTCAATGAGCAGTTCTTC.

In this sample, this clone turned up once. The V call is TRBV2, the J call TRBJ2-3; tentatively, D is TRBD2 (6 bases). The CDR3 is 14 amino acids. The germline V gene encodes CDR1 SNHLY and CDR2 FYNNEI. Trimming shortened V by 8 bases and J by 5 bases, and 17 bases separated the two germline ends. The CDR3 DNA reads TGTGCCAGCGATACGGGACTCTTTATAGATACGCAGTATTTT. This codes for CASDTGLFIDTQYF.

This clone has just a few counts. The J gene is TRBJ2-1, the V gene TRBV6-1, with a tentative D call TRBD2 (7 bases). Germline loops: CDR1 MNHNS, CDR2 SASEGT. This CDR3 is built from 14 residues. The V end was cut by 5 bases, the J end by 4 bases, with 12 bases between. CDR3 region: CASSRGGFYNEQFF. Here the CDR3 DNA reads TGTGCCAGCAGTAGGGGGGGCTTTTACAATGAGCAGTTCTTC.

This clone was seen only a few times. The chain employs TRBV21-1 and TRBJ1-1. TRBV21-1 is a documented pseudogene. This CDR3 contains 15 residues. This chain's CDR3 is CASSKVRGVHTEAFF. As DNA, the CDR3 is TGTGCCAGCAGCAAAGTTCGGGGTGTGCACACTGAAGCTTTCTTT.

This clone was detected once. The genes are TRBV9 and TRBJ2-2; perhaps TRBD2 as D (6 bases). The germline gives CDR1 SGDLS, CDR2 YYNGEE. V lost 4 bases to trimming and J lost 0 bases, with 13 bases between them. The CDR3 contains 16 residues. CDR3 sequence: CASSLGVAANTGELFF. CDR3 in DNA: TGTGCCAGCAGCCTAGGCGTAGCGGCGAACACCGGGGAGCTGTTTTTT.

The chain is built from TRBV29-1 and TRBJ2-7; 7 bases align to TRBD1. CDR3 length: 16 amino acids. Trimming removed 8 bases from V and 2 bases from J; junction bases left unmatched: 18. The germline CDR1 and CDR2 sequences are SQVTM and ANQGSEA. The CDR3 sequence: CSTARSVGTAAYEQYF. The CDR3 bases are TGCAGCACTGCCCGCTCTGTTGGGACAGCGGCCTACGAGCAGTACTTC.

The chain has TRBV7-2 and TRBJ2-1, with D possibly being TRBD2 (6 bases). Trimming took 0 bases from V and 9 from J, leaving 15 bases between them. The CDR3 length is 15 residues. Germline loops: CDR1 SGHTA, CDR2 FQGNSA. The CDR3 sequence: CASSLAGGYVGEQFF. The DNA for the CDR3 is TGTGCCAGCAGCTTAGCGGGAGGTTATGTGGGTGAGCAGTTCTTC.

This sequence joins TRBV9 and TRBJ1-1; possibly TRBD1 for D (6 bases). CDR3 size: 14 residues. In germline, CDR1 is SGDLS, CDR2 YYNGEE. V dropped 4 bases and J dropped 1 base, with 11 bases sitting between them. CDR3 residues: CASSPQTGNTEAFF. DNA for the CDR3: TGTGCCAGCAGCCCTCAGACAGGGAACACTGAAGCTTTCTTT. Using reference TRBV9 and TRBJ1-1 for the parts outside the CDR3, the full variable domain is DSGVTQTPKHLITATGQRVTLRCSPRSGDLSVYWYQQSLDQGLQFLIQYYNGEERAKGNILERFSAQQFPDLHSELNLSSLELGDSALYFCASSPQTGNTEAFFGQGTRLTVV.

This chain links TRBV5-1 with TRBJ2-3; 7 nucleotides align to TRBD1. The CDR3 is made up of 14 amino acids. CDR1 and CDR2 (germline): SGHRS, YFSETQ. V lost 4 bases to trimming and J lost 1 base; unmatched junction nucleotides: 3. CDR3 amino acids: CASSPGQGTDTQYF. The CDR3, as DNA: TGCGCCAGCAGCCCTGGACAGGGCACAGATACGCAGTATTTT.

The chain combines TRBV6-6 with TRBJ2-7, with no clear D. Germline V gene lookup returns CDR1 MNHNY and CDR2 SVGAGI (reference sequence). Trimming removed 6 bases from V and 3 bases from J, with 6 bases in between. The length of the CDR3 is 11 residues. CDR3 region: CASSLYYEQYF. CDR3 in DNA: TGTGCCAGCAGCCTCTACTACGAGCAGTACTTC.

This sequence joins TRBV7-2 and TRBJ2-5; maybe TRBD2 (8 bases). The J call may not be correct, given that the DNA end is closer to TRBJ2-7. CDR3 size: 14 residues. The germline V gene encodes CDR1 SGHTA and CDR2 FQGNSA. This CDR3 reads CASSRQGLVTEQYF. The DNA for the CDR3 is TGTGCCAGCAGCCGACAGGGACTAGTAACCGAGCAGTACTTC.

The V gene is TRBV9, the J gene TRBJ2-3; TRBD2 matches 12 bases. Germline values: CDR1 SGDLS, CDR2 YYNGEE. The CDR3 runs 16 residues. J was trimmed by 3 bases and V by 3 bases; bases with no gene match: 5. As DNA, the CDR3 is TGTGCCAGCAGCGCCCTAGCGGGAGGGGAAACAGATACGCAGTATTTT. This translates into CASSALAGGETDTQYF. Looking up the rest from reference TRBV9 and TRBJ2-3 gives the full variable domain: DSGVTQTPKHLITATGQRVTLRCSPRSGDLSVYWYQQSLDQGLQFLIQYYNGEERAKGNILERFSAQQFPDLHSELNLSSLELGDSALYFCASSALAGGETDTQYFGPGTRLTVL.

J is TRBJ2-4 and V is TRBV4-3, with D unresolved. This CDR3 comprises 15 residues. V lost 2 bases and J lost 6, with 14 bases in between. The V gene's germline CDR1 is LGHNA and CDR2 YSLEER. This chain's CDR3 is CASSQNTALGNIQYF. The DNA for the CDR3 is TGCGCCAGCAGCCAAAATACAGCTTTGGGAAACATTCAGTACTTC.

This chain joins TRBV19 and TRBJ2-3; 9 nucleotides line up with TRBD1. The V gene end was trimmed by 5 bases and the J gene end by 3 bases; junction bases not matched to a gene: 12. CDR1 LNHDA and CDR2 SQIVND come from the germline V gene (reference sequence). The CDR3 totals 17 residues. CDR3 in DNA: TGTGCCAGTAGTCGCTTTTACACAGGGACAGGGACAGATACGCAGTATTTT. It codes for CASSRFYTGTGTDTQYF.

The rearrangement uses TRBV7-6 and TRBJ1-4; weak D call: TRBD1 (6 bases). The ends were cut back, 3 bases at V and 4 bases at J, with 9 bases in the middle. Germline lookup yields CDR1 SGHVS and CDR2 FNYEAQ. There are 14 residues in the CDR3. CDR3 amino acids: CASSLDSSNEKLFF. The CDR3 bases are TGTGCCAGCAGCTTGGACAGCAGTAATGAAAAACTGTTTTTT.

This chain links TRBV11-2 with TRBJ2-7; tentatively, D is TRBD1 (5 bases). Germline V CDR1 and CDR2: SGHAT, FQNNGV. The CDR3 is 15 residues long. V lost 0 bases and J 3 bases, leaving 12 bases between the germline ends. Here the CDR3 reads CASSLDTPGFYEQYF. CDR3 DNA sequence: TGTGCCAGCAGCTTAGATACCCCAGGGTTCTACGAGCAGTACTTC.

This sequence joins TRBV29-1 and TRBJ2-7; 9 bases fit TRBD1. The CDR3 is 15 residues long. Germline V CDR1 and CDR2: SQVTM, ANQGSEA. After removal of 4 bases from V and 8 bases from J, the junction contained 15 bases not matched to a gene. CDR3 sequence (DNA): TGCAGCGTTGGAGCCAGGACAGGGGCGATGCACAAGCAGTACTTC. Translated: CSVGARTGAMHKQYF.